These 22 T cell receptor beta chains were sequenced from one sample in a study of OX40 agonist ivuxolimab in advanced cancers. This table comes from immunoSEQ multiplex PCR, and its TCRdb copy is limited to in-frame clones, with some not included. The sample carries tens of thousands of clones, approximately 94% recorded once. The source material was CD4+ or CD8+ T cells sorted from blood, sampled in a trial of the OX40 agonist ivuxolimab. The receptors were sampled from an adult with an advanced solid tumor such as melanoma, head and neck, liver or kidney cancer.

CDR3 in amino acids: CASSRQVENTEAFF. The CDR3 nucleotides read TGTGCCAGCAGTAGACAGGTTGAGAACACTGAAGCTTTCTTT. The rearrangement joins TRBV27 to TRBJ1-1; D perhaps matches TRBD1 (6 bases). Per germline, CDR1 MNHEY and CDR2 SMNVEV (reference sequence). Deletions cut 5 bases from V and 1 base from J, with 11 bases between. The CDR3 has 14 residues.

The gene calls are TRBV7-2 and TRBJ1-2; tentatively, D is TRBD1 (5 bases). Trimming stripped 1 base from V and 8 bases from J, with 17 bases between. CDR3 length equals 15 residues. CDR1 SGHTA and CDR2 FQGNSA come from the germline V gene. This CDR3 is CASSLGTLTGPGYTF. CDR3 bases: TGTGCCAGCAGCTTAGGAACTTTAACAGGCCCCGGCTACACCTTC.

The rearrangement uses TRBV4-1 and TRBJ2-1; TRBD2 agrees at 15 bases. The length of the CDR3 is 18 residues. V was pared by 0 bases and J by 7 bases, with 7 bases of the junction left unmatched. Looked up from germline, CDR1 is MGHRA and CDR2 is YSYEKL. CDR3 DNA: TGCGCCAGCAGCCAAGAGCCCCCGGGGACTAGCGGGAGGAATGAGCAGTTCTTC. Translating it yields CASSQEPPGTSGRNEQFF.

The genes are TRBV6-5 and TRBJ2-5, with 7 bases fitting TRBD2. CDR1 is MNHEY and CDR2 is SVGAGI in the germline V gene. There are 13 residues in the CDR3. J gave up 4 bases and V 6 bases, and 5 bases lay outside the gene matches. Here the CDR3 reads CASSQAGVETQYF. The CDR3 DNA reads TGTGCCAGCAGCCAGGCGGGAGTAGAGACCCAGTACTTC.

The V call is TRBV27, the J call TRBJ2-7; 7 bases align to TRBD2. Germline CDR1 and CDR2: MNHEY and SMNVEV (reference sequence). Germline trimming cut 6 bases from V and 3 bases from J; bases unmatched to any gene: 8. This CDR3 is built from 14 residues. DNA of the CDR3: TGTGCCAGCAGACCGAGCGGGAACTACTACGAGCAGTACTTC. Translated: CASRPSGNYYEQYF.

This clone has only a few counts. This chain joins TRBV11-2 and TRBJ2-3, with D maybe TRBD2 (6 bases). This CDR3 has 15 residues. CDR1 is SGHAT and CDR2 is FQNNGV in the germline V gene. Trimming cost V 9 bases and J 6 bases, with 22 bases left between them. DNA for the CDR3: TGTGCCAGTACCTCTGGGACTGGCATATTGGATACGCAGTATTTT. It encodes CASTSGTGILDTQYF.

The V and J genes are TRBV4-1 and TRBJ2-7; 11 nucleotides match TRBD1. With V trimmed by 5 bases and J by 0 bases, 3 bases remained unmatched. This CDR3 has 15 residues. Germline assignment: CDR1 MGHRA and CDR2 YSYEKL. CDR3 sequence (DNA): TGCGCCAGCAGCATGGGACAGGGGGTCTCCTACGAGCAGTACTTC. It is translated as CASSMGQGVSYEQYF.

The chain links TRBV5-6 to TRBJ2-1; D unclear. V was shortened by 4 bases and J by 4 bases, with 6 bases between the two germline ends. This CDR3 is 12 amino acids long. The germline V gene has CDR1 SGHDT and CDR2 YYEEEE. The CDR3: CASSGDYNEQFF. The CDR3 DNA follows: TGTGCCAGCAGCGGCGATTACAATGAGCAGTTCTTC.

By frequency in the sample, this clone is medium-sized. V gene TRBV5-1 combines with J gene TRBJ2-1, with 10 positions matching TRBD2. CDR3 size: 15 residues. The germline CDR1 and CDR2 sequences are SGHRS and YFSETQ. Trimming removed 3 bases from V and 8 bases from J; junction bases left unmatched: 8. The CDR3 DNA sequence: TGCGCCAGCAGCTCCTCTAGCGGGAGCGGCCATGAGCAGTTCTTC. Translated: CASSSSSGSGHEQFF.

The genes are TRBV7-2 and TRBJ2-1; TRBD2 aligns across 7 bases. Germline CDR1 is SGHTA and CDR2 is FQGNSA. The J segment lost 3 bases and the V segment lost 3 bases, leaving 5 bases of the junction unmatched. This CDR3 has 15 residues. In DNA form, the CDR3 reads TGTGCCAGCAGCTTTCATGCGGGAGTCTACAATGAGCAGTTCTTC. Its protein product is CASSFHAGVYNEQFF.

CDR3 loop: CASSLSGGPGGYTF. The CDR3 region has the DNA TGTGCCAGCAGTTTATCGGGGGGCCCTGGGGGCTACACCTTC. The chain couples TRBV27 to TRBJ1-2, with a tentative D call TRBD1 (6 bases). CDR1 is MNHEY and CDR2 is SMNVEV in the germline V gene (reference sequence). The CDR3 is 14 residues long. V was cut by 0 bases and J by 8 bases, with 13 bases left in between.

The chain is built from TRBV6-6 and TRBJ1-3; D is uncertain. CDR3 length equals 15 residues. Germline values: CDR1 MNHNY, CDR2 SVGAGI (reference sequence). V lost 6 bases and J lost 2, with 14 bases in between. The CDR3 loop is CASRAPTSAGNTIYF. DNA of the CDR3: TGTGCCAGCAGGGCCCCGACTAGTGCTGGAAACACCATATATTTT.

The chain couples TRBV6-6 to TRBJ2-1; either TRBD1 or TRBD2 may fit D (5 bases each). V lost 0 bases and J lost 10, with 10 bases in between. Germline V lookup: CDR1 MNHNY, CDR2 SVGAGI (reference sequence). The CDR3 consists of 13 residues. DNA of the CDR3: TGTGCCAGCAGTTACTCGAGTTGGGGGGAGCAGTTCTTC. It codes for CASSYSSWGEQFF.

A single count supports this clone. This sequence joins TRBV4-3 and TRBJ2-4; D gene uncertain. Trimming pared 1 base from V and 2 bases from J, leaving 15 bases between. The CDR3 totals 17 residues. The germline V gene encodes CDR1 LGHNA and CDR2 YSLEER. CDR3 sequence: CASSQGVLPRSKNIQYF. The CDR3 bases are TGCGCCAGCAGCCAAGGCGTCCTACCCAGGTCCAAAAACATTCAGTACTTC.

This rearrangement joins TRBV11-2 to TRBJ2-3; D is unclear. The germline CDR1 and CDR2 sequences are SGHAT and FQNNGV. CDR3 length: 13 amino acids. V was cut by 1 base and J by 3 bases, with 5 bases left in between. This CDR3 reads CASSLVTTDTQYF. CDR3 in DNA: TGTGCCAGCAGCTTAGTTACTACAGATACGCAGTATTTT.

This rearrangement joins TRBV9 to TRBJ1-1; 8 bases map to TRBD1. The CDR3 is made up of 15 amino acids. Germline V gives CDR1 SGDLS, CDR2 YYNGEE. With 3 bases clipped from V and 3 bases from J, the junction kept 7 bases outside the gene matches. CDR3 sequence: CASSGDRLGDTEAFF. The DNA for the CDR3 is TGTGCCAGCAGCGGGGACAGGCTGGGGGACACTGAAGCTTTCTTT.

The J gene is TRBJ2-2, the V gene TRBV27; 8 nucleotides match TRBD1. The ends lost 7 bases at V and 7 bases at J; junction bases unmatched: 8. The CDR3 sequence is 14 residues long. Germline V gene data show CDR1 as MNHEY and CDR2 as SMNVEV (reference sequence). The CDR3 DNA follows: TGTGCCAGCACCCCGCAGGGGGCGGTCGGGGAGCTGTTTTTT. This translates into CASTPQGAVGELFF.

This chain links TRBV13 with TRBJ2-3, with unresolved D. The CDR3 totals 14 residues. V was trimmed by 0 bases and J by 6 bases, leaving 10 bases between them. The germline CDR1 and CDR2 sequences are PRHDT and FYEKMQ (reference sequence). The CDR3 loop is CASSLGIYLDTQYF. CDR3 nucleotides: TGTGCCAGCAGCTTAGGAATATACCTGGATACGCAGTATTTT.

This clone was observed once. The V and J genes are TRBV13 and TRBJ1-1; 7 nucleotides line up with TRBD1. CDR1 is PRHDT, CDR2 FYEKMQ, per germline (reference sequence). V lost 5 bases and J lost 4; bases outside the gene matches: 10. The CDR3 extends over 15 amino acids. CDR3 sequence reads: CASSRGQRPVTEAFF. The DNA for the CDR3 is TGTGCCAGCAGCAGGGGACAGCGCCCGGTCACTGAAGCTTTCTTT.

The chain recombines TRBV5-1 with TRBJ1-1; D gene ambiguous. Trimming cost V 4 bases and J 0 bases, with 10 bases left between them. Germline CDR1 is SGHRS and CDR2 is YFSETQ. CDR3 length: 14 residues. DNA of the CDR3: TGCGCCAGCAGCCTGTTAGATCTGAACACTGAAGCTTTCTTT. Its protein is CASSLLDLNTEAFF.

The genes are TRBV7-2 and TRBJ2-7; no reliable D call. V gave up 5 bases and J gave up 5 bases, with 7 bases separating them. The CDR3 runs to 11 residues. Germline lookup yields CDR1 SGHTA and CDR2 FQGNSA. The CDR3 DNA reads TGTGCCAGCAGCCCAGAAAACGAGCAGTACTTC. Protein product: CASSPENEQYF. Full variable domain (missing parts from reference TRBV7-2 and TRBJ2-7): GAGVSQSPSNKVTEKGKDVELRCDPISGHTALYWYRQSLGQGLEFLIYFQGNSAPDKSGLPSDRFSAERTGGSVSTLTIQRTQQEDSAVYLCASSPENEQYFGPGTRLTVT.

The V gene is TRBV18, the J gene TRBJ1-3; 8 nucleotides align to TRBD1. Germline V gives CDR1 KGHSH, CDR2 LQKENI. This CDR3 has 21 residues. V shed 0 bases and J 4 bases; nucleotides not matched to a gene: 20. This chain's CDR3 is CASSPPLVTGGLSFLGNTIYF. The CDR3 DNA sequence: TGTGCCAGCTCACCACCGTTAGTAACAGGGGGGCTAAGCTTCTTGGGAAACACCATATATTTT.